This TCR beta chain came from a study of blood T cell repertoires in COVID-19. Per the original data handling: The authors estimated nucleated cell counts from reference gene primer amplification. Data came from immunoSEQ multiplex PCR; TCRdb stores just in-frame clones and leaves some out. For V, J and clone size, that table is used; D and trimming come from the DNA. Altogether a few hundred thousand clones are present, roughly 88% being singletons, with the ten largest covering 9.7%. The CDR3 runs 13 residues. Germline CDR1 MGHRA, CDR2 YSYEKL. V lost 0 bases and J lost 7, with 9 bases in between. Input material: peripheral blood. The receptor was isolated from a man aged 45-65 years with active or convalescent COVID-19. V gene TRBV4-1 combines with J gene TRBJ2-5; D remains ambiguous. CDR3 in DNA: TGCGCCAGCAGCCAAGACCCCCTATCGACCCAGTACTTC. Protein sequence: CASSQDPLSTQYF.